This T cell receptor beta chain comes out of a study of identical twins. Study-wide results and caveats: Surplus twin overlap in beta out-of-frame sequences was less pronounced. Models, which agreed with sharing between unrelated individuals, nonetheless underestimated the out-of-frame TCR alpha sharing seen in monozygotic twins.

TCRdb recomputed calls from the 5' RACE reads with MiXCR, one row per CDR3 protein. This repertoire shows 690,000 or so distinct CDR3 sequences, less than 10% found once; its top ten account for 0.75% to 1%. This clonotype was found a few times. Its target is unknown. V was clipped by 1 base and J by 6 bases, with 13 bases between them. Germline CDR1 and CDR2: SGHTA and FQGNSA. CDR3 size: 14 residues. These records were also assigned to another study, of yellow fever vaccine responses in identical twins.

The sample comprised PBMCs. The origin of this receptor is a woman younger than 35 in good health. V is TRBV7-2 and J is TRBJ2-7, with D tentatively TRBD1 or TRBD2 (5 bases each). The chain's CDR3 is CASSLGGWGSEQYF. CDR3 coding DNA: TGTGCCAGCAGCTTAGGGGGGTGGGGGTCCGAGCAGTACTTC.